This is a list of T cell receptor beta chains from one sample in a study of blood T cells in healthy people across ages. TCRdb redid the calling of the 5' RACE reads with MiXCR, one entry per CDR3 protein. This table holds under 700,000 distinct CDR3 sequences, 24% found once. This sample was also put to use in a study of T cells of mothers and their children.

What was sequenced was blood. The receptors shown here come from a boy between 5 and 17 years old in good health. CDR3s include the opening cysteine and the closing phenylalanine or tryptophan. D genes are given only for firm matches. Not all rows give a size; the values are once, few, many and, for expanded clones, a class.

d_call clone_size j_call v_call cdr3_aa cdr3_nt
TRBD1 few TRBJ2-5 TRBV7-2 CASSLSPGQLETQYF TGTGCCAGCAGCCTCAGTCCGGGACAGCTAGAGACCCAGTACTTC
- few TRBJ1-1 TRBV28 CASSPHRDTEAFF TGTGCCAGCAGCCCTCACAGGGACACTGAAGCTTTCTTT
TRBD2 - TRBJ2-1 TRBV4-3 CASTSGMARGEQFF TGCGCCAGCACGAGCGGGATGGCCCGGGGTGAGCAGTTCTTC
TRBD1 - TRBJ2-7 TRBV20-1 CSARVFGQAYYEQYF TGCAGTGCTAGAGTATTCGGACAGGCCTACTACGAGCAGTACTTC
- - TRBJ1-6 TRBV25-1 CASSDFYNSPLHF TGTGCCAGCAGTGATTTCTATAATTCACCCCTCCACTTT
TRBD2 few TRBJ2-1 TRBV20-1 CSAREQGLAALYNEQFF TGCAGTGCTAGGGAACAAGGACTAGCGGCCCTCTACAATGAGCAGTTCTTC
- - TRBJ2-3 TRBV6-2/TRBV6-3 CASSYLRGRVEDTQYF TGTGCCAGCAGTTACCTCAGGGGCAGGGTTGAAGATACGCAGTATTTT
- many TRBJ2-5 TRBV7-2 CASSFGRGQETQYF TGTGCCAGCAGCTTTGGCCGGGGCCAAGAGACCCAGTACTTC
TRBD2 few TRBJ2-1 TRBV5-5 CASSLLAGGVDNEQFF TGTGCCAGCAGCTTGTTAGCGGGAGGCGTAGACAATGAGCAGTTCTTC
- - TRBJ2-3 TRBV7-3 CASSLTIGDTQYF TGTGCCAGCAGCTTAACGATAGGGGATACGCAGTATTTT
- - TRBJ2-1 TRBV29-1 CSVVGLAHETYNEQFF TGCAGCGTTGTGGGCCTAGCGCATGAAACATACAATGAGCAGTTCTTC
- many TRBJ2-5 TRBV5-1 CASSQYQETQYF TGCGCCAGCAGCCAGTACCAAGAGACCCAGTACTTC
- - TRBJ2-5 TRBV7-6 CASSLAVEGSETQYF TGTGCCAGCAGCTTAGCCGTAGAGGGGTCGGAGACCCAGTACTTC
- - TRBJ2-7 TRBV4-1 CASSQEPLGSYEQYF TGCGCCAGCAGCCAAGAACCCCTGGGGTCCTACGAGCAGTACTTC
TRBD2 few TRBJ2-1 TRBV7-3 CASSLTRAGTYNEQFF TGTGCCAGCAGCTTAACGCGAGCGGGGACGTACAATGAGCAGTTCTTC
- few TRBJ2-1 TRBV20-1 CSPSLIADYNEQFF TGCAGTCCGTCACTAATAGCGGACTACAATGAGCAGTTCTTC
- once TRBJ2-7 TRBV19 CASSIDRGLGAYEQYF TGTGCCAGTAGTATAGATCGCGGACTGGGCGCTTACGAGCAGTACTTC
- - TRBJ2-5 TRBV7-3 CASSLTPGLPETQYF TGTGCCAGCAGCTTAACGCCGGGACTTCCAGAGACCCAGTACTTC
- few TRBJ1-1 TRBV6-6 CASSYTPSLMNTEAFF TGTGCCAGCAGTTACACTCCATCCCTAATGAACACTGAAGCTTTCTTT
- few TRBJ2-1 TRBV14 CASSQGLSFYEQFF TGTGCCAGCAGCCAGGGCCTAAGTTTTTATGAGCAGTTCTTC
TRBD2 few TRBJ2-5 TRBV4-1 CASSQADGRAIGPWFF TGCGCCAGCAGCCAAGCTGACGGGAGGGCGATTGGGCCCTGGTTCTTC
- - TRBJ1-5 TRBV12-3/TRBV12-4 CASSFGQPQHF TGTGCCAGCAGTTTCGGTCAGCCCCAGCATTTT
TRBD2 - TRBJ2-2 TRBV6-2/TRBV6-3 CASSYGTRSPGELFF TGTGCCAGCAGTTACGGGACTAGGAGTCCCGGGGAGCTGTTTTTT
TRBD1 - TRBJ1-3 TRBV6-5 CASRMPGQGSASGNTIYF TGTGCCAGCAGAATGCCGGGACAGGGAAGTGCATCTGGAAACACCATATATTTT
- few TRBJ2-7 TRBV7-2 CASSPVPYEQYF TGTGCCAGCAGCCCGGTCCCCTACGAGCAGTACTTC
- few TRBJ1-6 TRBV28 CASRTENSPLHF TGTGCCAGTCGGACGGAGAATTCACCCCTCCACTTT
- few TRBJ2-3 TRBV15 CATSREDFTDTQYF TGTGCCACCAGCAGAGAGGACTTCACAGATACGCAGTATTTT
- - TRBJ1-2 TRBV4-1 CASSQAGSQNYGYTF TGCGCCAGCAGCCAAGCTGGCAGCCAAAACTATGGCTACACCTTC
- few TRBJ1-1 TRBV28 CASKGPNTEAFF TGTGCCAGTAAGGGCCCGAACACTGAAGCTTTCTTT
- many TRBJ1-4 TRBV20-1 CSATISEASKLFF TGCAGTGCCACAATTAGTGAGGCATCAAAACTGTTTTTT
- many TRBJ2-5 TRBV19 CASSTGETQYF TGTGCCAGCAGTACGGGGGAGACCCAGTACTTC
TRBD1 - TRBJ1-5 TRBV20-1 CSARAPGQQHQPQHF TGCAGTGCTAGGGCCCCGGGACAGCAACATCAGCCCCAGCATTTT
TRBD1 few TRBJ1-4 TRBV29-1 CSVLRQGSEKLFF TGCAGCGTTTTGAGACAGGGATCCGAAAAACTGTTTTTT
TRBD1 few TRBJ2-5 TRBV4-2 CASSQDRRTGRKETQYF TGTGCCAGCAGCCAAGACAGACGGACAGGGCGCAAAGAGACCCAGTACTTC
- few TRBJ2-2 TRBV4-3 CASSQGDVRGELFF TGCGCCAGTAGCCAAGGGGACGTCCGGGGGGAGCTGTTTTTT
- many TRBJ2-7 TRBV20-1 CSARDQTGPAYEQYF TGCAGTGCTAGAGATCAAACAGGGCCAGCCTACGAGCAGTACTTC
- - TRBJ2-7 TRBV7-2 CASSWNPGVVGQYF TGTGCCAGCAGCTGGAATCCGGGTGTCGTCGGGCAGTACTTC
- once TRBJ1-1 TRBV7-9 CASSAQGRTEAFF TGTGCCAGCAGCGCCCAAGGAAGGACTGAAGCTTTCTTT
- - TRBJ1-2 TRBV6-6 CASGTIGGYTF TGTGCCAGCGGGACAATAGGAGGCTACACCTTC
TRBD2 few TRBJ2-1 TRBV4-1 CASSPSGSQYEQFF TGCGCCAGCAGTCCTAGCGGGAGTCAGTATGAGCAGTTCTTC